This T cell receptor beta chain was obtained from a study of T cells in Graves' hyperthyroidism and ophthalmopathy. CDR1 GTSNPN and CDR2 SVGIG come from the germline V gene (reference sequence). This CDR3 has 10 residues. This clonotype has at least ten counts. Stable hyperthyroidism: no ophthalmopathy progression over 18 months of follow-up. Uncontrolled infection, other autoimmune disease, pregnancy or lactation excluded patients. Diagnostic assessment was based on clinical symptoms, serum thyroxine and TRAb, thyroid ultrasound and orbital computed tomography. TCR beta CDR3 sequences were amplified from RNA transcripts. HTBI primers drove first-round RT-PCR of the TCR CDR3. Via MiXCR, TCRdb re-called the multiplex PCR reads, giving one row per CDR3 protein. The sample holds around 520,000 distinct CDR3 sequences, 11% to 15% seen once.

The rearrangement joins TRBV30 to TRBJ2-7; D is undetermined. The clonotype originates from a woman between 40 and 55 years old with Graves' hyperthyroidism. The sequenced material came from blood. CDR3 sequence reads: CALGRYEQYF. The CDR3 DNA follows: TGTGCTTTAGGTCGTTACGAGCAGTACTTC.